This paragraph reports one TCR beta chain. The antigen is unknown. CDR1 and CDR2 from the germline V gene are SGHRS and YFSETQ. The CDR3 runs to 16 residues. Unmatched junction bases numbered 8, after V lost 4 bases and J lost 0 bases. This entry is derived from a study of T cells in Graves' hyperthyroidism and ophthalmopathy. Study-level points and caveats: Most thyroid clonotypes expanded above 0.001 appeared in blood too.

Amplified TCR beta CDR3 regions came from RNA transcripts. The TCR CDR3 was amplified in a first-round RT-PCR using the HTBI primer set. MiXCR, run by TCRdb on the multiplex PCR reads, gives a single entry per CDR3 protein. This sample has 300,000 to 450,000 distinct CDR3 sequences, with roughly 14% found just once. Sequenced sample: blood. This TCR was recovered from a woman aged 55-69 years with Graves' hyperthyroidism. The chain employs TRBV5-1 and TRBJ2-3, with 7 bases matching TRBD2. CDR3 DNA: TGCGCCAGCAGCAACAACCCCGGGAGGAGCACAGATACGCAGTATTTT. Amino acids: CASSNNPGRSTDTQYF.